The rows below give T cell receptor beta chains drawn from one sample of a study of CD8 T cells in Susac syndrome. From the immunoSEQ multiplex PCR reads, TCRdb called clonotypes with MiXCR, one entry per CDR3 protein. The sample records approximately 280,000 distinct CDR3 sequences, 85% being singletons. Specimen: CD8+ T cells from PBMCs. These TCRs come from a human donor with multiple sclerosis. The CDR3 runs from the conserved cysteine through the conserved F or W.

V gene	J gene	CDR3 protein
TRBV12-3/TRBV12-4	TRBJ2-2	CASNEAGTGELFF
TRBV9	TRBJ2-7	CASSGQGVGDEQYF
TRBV11-2	TRBJ1-1	CASSMTNRGSEAFF
TRBV2	TRBJ1-1	CASSEVAAAEAFF
TRBV19	TRBJ2-2	CASGYRLRLGELFF
TRBV14	TRBJ2-1	CASSQKGYEQFF
TRBV19	TRBJ2-1	CASSILPGIAYNEQFF
TRBV11-2	TRBJ1-1	CASSSKGQGALNTEAFF
TRBV19	TRBJ2-1	CASSDSGNSYNEQFF
TRBV7-8	TRBJ1-2	CASSLGQSYGYTF
TRBV6-1	TRBJ2-5	CASRNRGREETQYF
TRBV5-5	TRBJ1-5	CASSWDRDGYQPQHF
TRBV9	TRBJ2-3	CASGGTGESDTQYF
TRBV28	TRBJ2-5	CASSLLQGAYQETQYF
TRBV13	TRBJ2-7	CASSLGGFPYEQYF
TRBV12-5	TRBJ2-2	CASGLFIPPTGELFF
TRBV27	TRBJ1-2	CASGGTGVYYGYTF
TRBV29-1	TRBJ1-1	CSAPGANTEAFF
TRBV6-5	TRBJ2-7	CASSYSMTSGLIYEQYF
TRBV6-5	TRBJ2-1	CAAGQRGYNEQFF
TRBV7-2	TRBJ2-5	CASSFKGPGQETQYF
TRBV7-2	TRBJ2-1	CASSTSRGISYNEQFF
TRBV20-1	TRBJ2-5	CSANGAGPGSTQYF
TRBV10-3	TRBJ2-7	CAIAEAPYEQYF
TRBV24-1	TRBJ2-3	CATSDHPLADITDTQYF
TRBV27	TRBJ2-7	CASGDRSYEQYF
TRBV4-2	TRBJ2-2	CANGDIGDTNTGELFF
TRBV28	TRBJ1-4	CASSSPSGPKNEKLFF
TRBV5-6	TRBJ1-2	CASSWELGDHYGYTF
TRBV5-6	TRBJ1-2	CASRKTLDYGYTF
TRBV9	TRBJ2-2	CASTQDDSLNGELFF
TRBV7-9	TRBJ1-3	CASSLDWASGNTIYF
TRBV4-1	TRBJ2-7	CASSQEGLTPYEQYF
TRBV25-1	TRBJ2-1	CASSGASTSGTSSYNEQFF
TRBV27	TRBJ2-7	CASTHSSGDQTYEQYF
TRBV15	TRBJ2-5	CATSKRGNTQETQYF
TRBV24-1	TRBJ1-2	CATSDDGYGYTF
TRBV5-5	TRBJ2-7	CASSAGLAGRDEQYF
TRBV11-2	TRBJ2-1	CASSYSGLAGEYNEQFF
TRBV7-6	TRBJ2-3	CASSFDRDLGTDTQYF
TRBV6-4	TRBJ2-1	CASSISSYNEQFF
TRBV7-6	TRBJ2-1	CSSSLRAGEAYEQFF
TRBV27	TRBJ2-1	CASNPRTSGYNEQFF
TRBV12-3/TRBV12-4	TRBJ2-3	CASSRRLAGADPDTQYF
TRBV5-1	TRBJ2-2	CASSPSSSGRRSTGELFF
TRBV6-1	TRBJ2-7	CASSRRGEKQNEQYF
TRBV6-5	TRBJ2-1	CASSYSGTYNEQFF
TRBV7-5	TRBJ2-7	CISVPEALTGLANYEQYF
TRBV4-2	TRBJ2-1	CASSLAGAGNEQFF
TRBV11-2	TRBJ1-4	CASSLGGEDEKLFF
TRBV28	TRBJ2-6	CASSDRLNGANVLTF
TRBV29-1	TRBJ2-3	CSGSRVTDTQYF
TRBV19	TRBJ1-1	CASSPRGGGTEAFF
TRBV11-3	TRBJ2-3	CASSLVGQGLGTDTQYF
TRBV7-9	TRBJ1-2	CASSLAARNTFNYGYTF
TRBV19	TRBJ2-1	CASSRLAESYNEQFF